These T cell receptor beta chains were read from a single sample in a study of blood T cell repertoires in COVID-19. Clones were read by immunoSEQ multiplex PCR, and TCRdb kept only the in-frame ones, dropping some. The profile shows approximately 40,000 clones, around 90% of them singletons. Sequenced material: peripheral blood. These receptors originate from a woman of 80 years or more with acute or convalescent COVID-19. Both conserved end residues are part of each CDR3. The D gene is left open where the match is weak. Clone size, where shown, is once, few, many, or a class for clones that have expanded.

v_gene	len	abundance	j_gene	d_gene	CDR3aa
TRBV5-4	13	-	TRBJ2-3	-	CASSLSPTDTQYF
TRBV11-2	12	-	TRBJ2-5	-	CASRQDQETQYF
TRBV7-9	14	-	TRBJ1-3	-	CASSLPVSGNTIYF
TRBV4-1	18	-	TRBJ2-5	TRBD2	CASSQDSGFAGGLETQYF
TRBV18	17	-	TRBJ1-1	TRBD1	CASSPTNRGLTDTEAFF
TRBV7-2	15	-	TRBJ2-7	TRBD1	CASSFYQGEAYEQYF
TRBV7-9	13	-	TRBJ2-7	TRBD1	CASSPGQSYEQYF
TRBV6-1	16	-	TRBJ2-5	TRBD2	CASSVGTSGGQETQYF
TRBV6-1	15	-	TRBJ2-7	-	CASSDIGDSTYEQYF
TRBV7-9	16	-	TRBJ1-2	-	CASSLAGVSRNYGYTF
TRBV7-2	15	-	TRBJ1-2	-	CASSTSPDSYYGYTF
TRBV5-1	16	-	TRBJ2-3	TRBD1	CASSVVGTGRTDTQYF
TRBV12-3/TRBV12-4	11	-	TRBJ2-1	-	CASSTYNEQFF
TRBV4-1	16	-	TRBJ2-7	-	CASSQDPLAPFREQYF
TRBV12-5	13	-	TRBJ1-1	-	CASGLVRGPRAFF
TRBV5-4	16	-	TRBJ1-2	-	CASSFNPGAGDYGYTF
TRBV4-2	16	-	TRBJ1-1	-	CASSQEWAGMDTEAFF
TRBV15	14	-	TRBJ2-7	-	CATSRKLQSYEQYF
TRBV3-1/TRBV3-2	15	-	TRBJ2-7	-	CASSQDEASAYEQYF
TRBV5-1	16	-	TRBJ2-1	TRBD2	CASSPVAGGIYNEQFF
TRBV19	14	once	TRBJ1-2	-	CASTPDRGRYGYTF
TRBV7-2	11	-	TRBJ2-3	-	CASSQIDTQYF
TRBV30	15	-	TRBJ2-1	-	CAWDLTGRGYNEQFF
TRBV2	12	-	TRBJ1-5	-	CASRGEGQPQHF
TRBV9	15	few	TRBJ1-5	-	CASSVGGSSNQPQHF
TRBV6-6	14	-	TRBJ2-2	-	CASSYDSFTGELFF
TRBV3-1/TRBV3-2	15	few	TRBJ1-2	TRBD1	CASRPEGQGPYGYTF
TRBV4-3	16	-	TRBJ1-1	-	CASSQDYYGVNTEAFF
TRBV19	16	-	TRBJ1-5	TRBD1	CASSHRDRVAGQPQHF
TRBV2	14	-	TRBJ1-5	-	CASRTEAGNQPQHF
TRBV9	18	-	TRBJ2-2	-	CASSVSTGPQVNTGELFF
TRBV4-1	16	-	TRBJ1-5	-	CASSQSLTVSNQPQHF
TRBV18	16	-	TRBJ2-5	-	CASSPSRRSLQETQYF
TRBV5-1	14	-	TRBJ2-4	TRBD1	CASSLQGSKNIQYF
TRBV29-1	14	-	TRBJ1-1	TRBD1	CSVAPGQGKPEAFF
TRBV7-9	14	-	TRBJ2-1	-	CASSLVGGNNEQFF
TRBV9	15	-	TRBJ1-3	TRBD1	CASRTGQGAGNTIYF
TRBV29-1	13	-	TRBJ2-7	TRBD1	CSVQTTGGGEQYF
TRBV29-1	15	-	TRBJ1-2	-	CSVEGERGRGYGYTF
TRBV4-1	14	-	TRBJ2-7	TRBD1	CASSHPGQGGEQYF
TRBV7-9	13	-	TRBJ1-2	TRBD1	CASSAGQGRGYTF
TRBV19	15	-	TRBJ1-5	TRBD1	CASSKGTASGQPQHF
TRBV3-1/TRBV3-2	14	-	TRBJ2-2	-	CASSQGGGTGELFF
TRBV5-1	13	-	TRBJ1-1	-	CASSLQGNTEAFF
TRBV10-3	15	-	TRBJ1-2	TRBD1	CAISEWGTGEGGYTF
TRBV5-1	16	once	TRBJ2-5	-	CASSLRPSDGQETQYF
TRBV11-3	14	-	TRBJ2-5	-	CASSPKGGRETQYF
TRBV2	14	-	TRBJ2-5	TRBD2	CASSPPGLTETQYF
TRBV5-1	18	once	TRBJ1-2	TRBD1	CASSLGGTGGILDYGYTF
TRBV7-6	15	once	TRBJ2-7	TRBD2	CASSSQTSGGYEQYF
TRBV3-1/TRBV3-2	12	-	TRBJ2-1	-	CASSQATREQFF
TRBV30	11	-	TRBJ2-7	-	CAWSPGYEQYF
TRBV19	15	-	TRBJ1-1	-	CASSFTGTMNTEAFF
TRBV7-6	18	-	TRBJ1-3	-	CASSLKIAAPHSGNTIYF